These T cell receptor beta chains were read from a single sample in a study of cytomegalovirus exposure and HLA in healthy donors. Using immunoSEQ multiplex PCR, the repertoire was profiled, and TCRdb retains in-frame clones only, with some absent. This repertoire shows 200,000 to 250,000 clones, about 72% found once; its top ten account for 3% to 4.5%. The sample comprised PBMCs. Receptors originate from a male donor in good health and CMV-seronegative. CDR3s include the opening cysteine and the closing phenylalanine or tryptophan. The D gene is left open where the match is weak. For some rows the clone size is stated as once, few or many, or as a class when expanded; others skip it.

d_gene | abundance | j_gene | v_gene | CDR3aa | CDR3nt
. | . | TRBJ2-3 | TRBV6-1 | CASSEVYETSTDTQYF | TGTGCCAGCAGTGAAGTGTACGAAACTAGCACAGATACGCAGTATTTT
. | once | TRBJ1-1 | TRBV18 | CASSPSGRGRTEAFF | TGTGCCAGCTCACCATCGGGGCGGGGACGAACTGAAGCTTTCTTT
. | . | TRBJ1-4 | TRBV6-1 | CASSEGGPAEKLFF | TGTGCCAGCAGTGAAGGGGGGCCAGCAGAAAAACTGTTTTTT
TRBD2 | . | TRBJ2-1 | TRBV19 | CASRRDGTRTPNEQFF | TGTGCCAGTAGAAGAGACGGGACTAGGACCCCCAATGAGCAGTTCTTC
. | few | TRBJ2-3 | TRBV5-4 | CASSLDLLSRTDTQYF | TGTGCCAGCAGCTTGGACCTGCTATCGCGCACAGATACGCAGTATTTT
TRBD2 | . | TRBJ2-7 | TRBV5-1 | CASSPIAGASYEQYF | TGCGCCAGCAGCCCTATAGCGGGAGCCTCCTACGAGCAGTACTTC
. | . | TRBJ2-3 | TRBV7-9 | CASSLTAGSADTQYF | TGTGCCAGCAGCTTAACGGCGGGATCGGCAGATACGCAGTATTTT
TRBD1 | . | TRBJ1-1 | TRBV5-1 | CASSYITGDTEAFF | TGCGCCAGCAGCTACATTACAGGGGACACTGAAGCTTTCTTT
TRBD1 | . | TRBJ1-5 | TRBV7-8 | CASSTRHGTGNQPQHF | TGTGCCAGCAGCACCCGCCATGGGACAGGCAATCAGCCCCAGCATTTT
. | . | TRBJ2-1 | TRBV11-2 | CASSLDPSLGSAEQFF | TGTGCCAGCAGCTTAGATCCATCACTAGGAAGTGCGGAGCAGTTCTTC
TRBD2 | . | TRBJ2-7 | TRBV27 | CASSLFGTSSGSYEQYF | TGTGCCAGCAGTTTATTCGGGACTAGCTCCGGCTCCTACGAGCAGTACTTC
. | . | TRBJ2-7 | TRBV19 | CASSIDGQIEYEQYF | TGTGCCAGTAGTATAGATGGACAGATAGAATACGAGCAGTACTTC
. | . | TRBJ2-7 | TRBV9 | CASSVVGGSQQYF | TGTGCCAGCAGCGTAGTTGGAGGGAGCCAGCAGTACTTC
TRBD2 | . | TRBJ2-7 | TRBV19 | CASSRLAEPYEQYF | TGTGCCAGTAGTAGACTAGCGGAGCCCTACGAGCAGTACTTC
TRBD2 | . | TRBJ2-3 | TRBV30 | CAWSVLRETDTQYF | TGTGCCTGGAGTGTACTGCGGGAGACAGATACGCAGTATTTT
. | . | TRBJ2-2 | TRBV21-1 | CASSKRRAGGPGELFF | TGTGCCAGCAGCAAAAGGCGAGCGGGAGGACCCGGGGAGCTGTTTTTT
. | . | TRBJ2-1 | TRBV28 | CASTKTPDSNEQFF | TGTGCCAGCACCAAAACTCCGGACAGCAATGAGCAGTTCTTC
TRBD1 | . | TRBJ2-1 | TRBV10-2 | CASSVGRYRGNEQFF | TGCGCCAGCAGTGTAGGGAGATACAGGGGCAATGAGCAGTTCTTC
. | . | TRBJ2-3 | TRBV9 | CASSTDRGTSTDTQYF | TGTGCCAGCAGCACCGACCGGGGGACTAGCACAGATACGCAGTATTTT
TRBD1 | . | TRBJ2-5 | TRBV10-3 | CAISGATGSLETQYF | TGTGCCATCAGTGGGGCGACAGGGTCTTTGGAGACCCAGTACTTC
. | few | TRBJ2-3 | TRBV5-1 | CASSLKTGYTDTQYF | TGCGCCAGCAGCTTGAAGACTGGTTACACAGATACGCAGTATTTT
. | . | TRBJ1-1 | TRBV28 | CASSFRGSGTEAFF | TGTGCCAGCAGTTTTCGGGGATCGGGTACTGAAGCTTTCTTT
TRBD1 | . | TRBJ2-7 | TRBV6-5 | CASRQGDEQYF | TGTGCCAGCAGACAGGGGGACGAGCAGTACTTC
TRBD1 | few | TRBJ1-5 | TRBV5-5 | CASSPGTGGHQPQHF | TGTGCCAGCAGCCCCGGGACAGGGGGCCATCAGCCCCAGCATTTT
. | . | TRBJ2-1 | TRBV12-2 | CASRPARGKDGVVSYNEQFF | TGTGCAAGTCGCCCCGCCAGGGGCAAGGACGGGGTCGTGTCCTACAATGAGCAGTTCTTC
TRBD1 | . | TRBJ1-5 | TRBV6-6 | CASSAGQGHYQPQHF | TGTGCCAGCAGCGCTGGACAGGGGCACTATCAGCCCCAGCATTTT
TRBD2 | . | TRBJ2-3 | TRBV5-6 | CASSSGLAGGDTQYF | TGTGCCAGCAGCTCGGGACTAGCGGGAGGGGATACGCAGTATTTT
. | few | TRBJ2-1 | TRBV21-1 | CASSKAPNEGGAPYNEQFF | TGTGCCAGCAGCAAAGCCCCTAACGAAGGGGGAGCCCCCTACAATGAGCAGTTCTTC
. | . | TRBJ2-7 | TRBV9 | CASSVDGVSHEQYF | TGTGCCAGCAGCGTAGACGGGGTTAGCCACGAGCAGTACTTC
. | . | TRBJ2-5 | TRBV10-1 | CASSAGDRSEGETQYF | TGCGCCAGCAGCGCCGGTGACAGGTCTGAGGGGGAGACCCAGTACTTC
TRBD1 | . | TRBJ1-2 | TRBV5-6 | CASSLKGARYGYTF | TGTGCCAGCAGCTTGAAGGGGGCGAGGTATGGCTACACCTTC
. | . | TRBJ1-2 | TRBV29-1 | CSVDSPAGGSDYGYTF | TGCAGCGTTGACTCTCCCGCCGGGGGATCCGACTATGGCTACACCTTC
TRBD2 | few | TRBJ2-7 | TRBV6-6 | CASSFTSGGSYEQYF | TGTGCCAGCAGCTTCACTAGCGGAGGCTCCTACGAGCAGTACTTC
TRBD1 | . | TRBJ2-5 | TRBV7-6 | CASSLAGTGPGETQYF | TGTGCCAGCAGCTTAGCGGGGACAGGTCCGGGAGAGACCCAGTACTTC
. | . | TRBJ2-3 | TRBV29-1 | CSPPGTGSTTDTQYF | TGCAGCCCCCCCGGAACGGGAAGTACTACAGATACGCAGTATTTT
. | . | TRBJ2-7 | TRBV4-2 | CASSPRDSYEQYF | TGTGCCAGCAGCCCCCGAGACTCCTACGAGCAGTACTTC
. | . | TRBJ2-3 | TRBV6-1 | CASKEAGPTDTQYF | TGTGCCAGCAAGGAAGCGGGCCCCACAGATACGCAGTATTTT
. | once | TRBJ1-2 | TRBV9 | CASVSSPGSGEGNGYTF | TGTGCCAGCGTTAGTAGCCCGGGGTCAGGGGAGGGGAATGGCTACACCTTC
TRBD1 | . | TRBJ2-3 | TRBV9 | CASSAGTGITDTQYF | TGTGCCAGCAGCGCCGGGACAGGGATCACAGATACGCAGTATTTT
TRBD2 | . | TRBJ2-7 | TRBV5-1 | CASSLLAGGRGYEQYF | TGCGCCAGCAGCTTATTAGCGGGAGGGAGGGGCTACGAGCAGTACTTC
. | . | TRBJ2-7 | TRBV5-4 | CASAPPSSYEQYF | TGTGCCAGCGCCCCTCCTAGCTCCTACGAGCAGTACTTC
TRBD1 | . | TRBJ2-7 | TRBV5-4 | CASSLKQGKDYEQYF | TGTGCCAGCAGCTTGAAACAGGGGAAGGACTACGAGCAGTACTTC
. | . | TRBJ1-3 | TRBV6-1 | CASTVSRETGNTIYF | TGTGCCAGCACGGTTTCCAGGGAAACTGGAAACACCATATATTTT
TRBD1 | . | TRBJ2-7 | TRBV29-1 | CSVQGARYEQYF | TGCAGCGTCCAGGGGGCGCGCTACGAGCAGTACTTC
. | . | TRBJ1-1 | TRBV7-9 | CASSLKGGNTEAFF | TGTGCCAGCAGCTTGAAAGGGGGGAACACTGAAGCTTTCTTT
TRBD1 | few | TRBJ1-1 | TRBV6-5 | CASSRQGNTEAFF | TGTGCCAGCAGTAGACAGGGGAACACTGAAGCTTTCTTT
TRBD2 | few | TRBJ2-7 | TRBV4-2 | CASSHVKTSGASYEQYF | TGTGCCAGCAGCCATGTGAAGACTAGCGGGGCCTCCTACGAGCAGTACTTC
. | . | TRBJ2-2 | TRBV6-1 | CASSDRTPLTPRELFF | TGTGCCAGCAGTGACCGGACTCCCCTAACACCGAGGGAGCTGTTTTTT
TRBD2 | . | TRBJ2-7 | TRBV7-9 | CASSWASGTYEQYF | TGTGCCAGCAGCTGGGCTAGCGGAACCTACGAGCAGTACTTC
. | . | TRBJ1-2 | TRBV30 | CACQVAGYGYTF | TGTGCCTGTCAGGTCGCTGGCTATGGCTACACCTTC
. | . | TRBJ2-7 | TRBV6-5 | CASSYRGTSEQYF | TGTGCCAGCAGTTACAGGGGAACCAGCGAGCAGTACTTC